This T cell receptor (beta chain) was sequenced during a study of blood T cell repertoires in COVID-19. Overall study: PBMCs, B-cell-depleted T cells, or T cells were the source of the cDNA or gDNA that made up the material.

Germline V gene lookup returns CDR1 SGHVS and CDR2 FNYEAQ. V lost 0 bases, J lost 5 bases, and 6 bases stayed unmatched. The length of the CDR3 is 15 residues. TCRdb's copy holds only in-frame clones and misses some; the assay was immunoSEQ multiplex PCR. The sample lists more than 250,000 clones; around 88% were seen once. Enrollees, roughly 18 to 89 years old, lived in approximately 25 US areas. The clonotype comes from a woman aged 40-49 years who had recovered from COVID-19. The sample consisted of PBMCs or T cells enriched from blood (not recorded which). This rearrangement joins TRBV7-6 to TRBJ2-7, with 8 nucleotides matching TRBD1. Here the CDR3 DNA reads TGTGCCAGCAGCTTAGCGGAGGCAGGGGGCGACGAGCAGTACTTC. This sequence encodes CASSLAEAGGDEQYF.